This T cell receptor beta chain was observed in a study of regulatory T cells in long-lasting Graves disease. The study's findings and limits: Sample size was small, which may have lowered accuracy. Less diverse TCR repertoires were seen in persistent Graves' patients than in newly diagnosed ones. It was peripheral blood alone, not thyroid tissue, that was studied.

Germline CDR1 MDHEN, CDR2 SYDVKM. The V gene lost 5 bases and the J gene lost 3 bases, with 11 bases spanning the gap. The CDR3 extends over 14 amino acids. iRepertoire HTBI primers and Arm-PCR of CDR3 regions built TCR beta libraries. TCRdb re-called the multiplex PCR reads through MiXCR, storing one row per CDR3 protein. The sample yields fewer than 450,000 distinct CDR3 sequences, roughly 20% seen once. This clonotype was seen many times. Its target is unknown. Time point reported: persistent/refractory GD, antithyroid drugs over 5 years with positive TRAb. The TCR library was prepared using RNA isolated from PBMCs.

The V gene is TRBV28, the J gene TRBJ1-5; D might be TRBD1 (5 bases). The origin of this receptor is a female donor with Graves disease. The specimen was peripheral blood mononuclear cells (PBMCs), collected when the disease was refractory, from a patient treated with antithyroid drugs. DNA of the CDR3: TGTGCCAGCAGTCCACACAGGTTCAATCAGCCCCAGCATTTT. Translated, it gives CASSPHRFNQPQHF.